Presented here are 13 T cell receptor beta chains from one specimen sequenced in a study of vaccination and CD4 T cells after COVID-19. Treatment meaning: approximately nine-day PBMC culture with coronavirus spike peptide pools or control peptides (ViraFEST assay). Once obtained from cultured CD4+ T cells, the DNA was sequenced using the Oncomine TCR Beta short-read assay. TCRdb processed the PCR reads anew with MiXCR; each CDR3 protein has one entry. In the table there are around 8,300 distinct CDR3 sequences, around 60% of which are singletons. The antigens these receptors bind are not known. The starting material was cultured CD4+ T cells from blood, obtained after SARS-CoV-2 vaccination. Source of these receptors: a human donor with COVID-19.

This clonotype was seen only a few times. The rearrangement joins TRBV7-2 to TRBJ1-2; tentative D call: TRBD1 (6 bases). Germline values: CDR1 SGHTA, CDR2 FQGNSA. The CDR3 consists of 14 residues. Trimming shortened V by 1 base and J by 4 bases, and 10 bases separated the two germline ends. CDR3 in DNA: TGTGCCAGCAGCTTAGGGGCAGGGGCCTATGGCTACACCTTC. It yields the protein CASSLGAGAYGYTF.

This chain links TRBV2 with TRBJ2-7; D perhaps matches TRBD2 (5 bases). CDR1 and CDR2 (germline): SNHLY, FYNNEI. Trimming removed 0 bases from V and 4 bases from J, with 7 bases in between. This CDR3 region has 13 residues. The CDR3 here is CASSEARVYEQYF. In nucleotides, the CDR3 is TGTGCCAGCAGTGAAGCGCGGGTTTACGAGCAGTACTTC.

The chain joins TRBV6-1 to TRBJ1-4, with 9 positions matching TRBD1. CDR3 length: 14 amino acids. V trimming: 7 bases; J trimming: 10 bases; junction bases outside the gene matches: 10. The V gene's germline CDR1 is MNHNS and CDR2 SASEGT. The DNA of the CDR3 is TGTGCCAGCACCTCGGGACAGGGTCGGGCAAAACTGTTTTTT. Its protein product is CASTSGQGRAKLFF.

The chain uses TRBV20-1 and TRBJ2-5, with 10 bases aligning to TRBD1. The CDR3 runs to 17 residues. With V trimmed by 1 base and J by 5 bases, 13 bases remained unmatched. In germline, CDR1 is DFQATT, CDR2 SNEGSKA (reference sequence). CDR3 nucleotide sequence: TGCAGTGCTAGAGGAAAAGTAGACAGGGGGCTTCAGGAGACCCAGTACTTC. Its translation is CSARGKVDRGLQETQYF.

This clonotype occurred a few times. The CDR3: CASSPQAAYTEAFF. Here the CDR3 DNA reads TGTGCCAGCAGTCCCCAGGCAGCCTACACTGAAGCTTTCTTT. The chain employs TRBV6-1 and TRBJ1-1; no reliable D call. Per the germline V gene, CDR1 is MNHNS and CDR2 is SASEGT. V was shortened by 5 bases and J by 3 bases, with 13 bases between the two germline ends. CDR3 size: 14 residues.

The chain is built from TRBV5-8 and TRBJ1-2; 7 bases are a match to TRBD1. Unmatched junction bases numbered 8, after V lost 0 bases and J lost 0 bases. Germline V gene sequence: CDR1 SGHTS, CDR2 YDEGEE. CDR3 length: 17 amino acids. This chain's CDR3 is CASSLGLGQQSNYGYTF. The CDR3 DNA reads as TGTGCCAGCAGCTTGGGGTTGGGACAGCAGTCTAACTATGGCTACACCTTC.

This clonotype is classed as medium-sized. The V call is TRBV20-1, the J call TRBJ2-5; TRBD1 is a possible D gene (7 bases). V dropped 4 bases and J dropped 5 bases, with 23 bases sitting between them. The CDR3 contains 16 residues. Per the germline V gene, CDR1 is DFQATT and CDR2 is SNEGSKA (reference sequence). The DNA of the CDR3 is TGCAGTGCTACAGGGGGTCGGGGGACAGTCAGGGAGACCCAGTACTTC. Encoded protein: CSATGGRGTVRETQYF.

The CDR3 DNA reads as TGTGCCAGTAGTCCGGACAGGTCTGCTGGCTACACCTTC. Translating gives CASSPDRSAGYTF. The V gene is TRBV19, the J gene TRBJ1-2; 7 positions agree with TRBD1. The CDR3 has 13 residues. Per germline, CDR1 LNHDA and CDR2 SQIVND (reference sequence). The V and J ends lost 5 bases and 7 bases, in that order; junction bases with no gene match: 7. Combining the CDR3 with reference TRBV19 and TRBJ1-2 gives the whole variable domain DGGITQSPKYLFRKEGQNVTLSCEQNLNHDAMYWYRQDPGQGLRLIYYSQIVNDFQKGDIAEGYSVSREKKESFPLTVTSAQKNPTAFYLCASSPDRSAGYTFGSGTRLTVV.

The chain employs TRBV6-4 and TRBJ2-6; TRBD1 might be the D (5 bases). CDR3 size: 17 residues. Germline CDR1 is MRHNA and CDR2 is SNTAGT. The germline V and J ends were trimmed by 4 bases and 1 base, with 14 bases remaining between them. In DNA, the CDR3 is TGTGCCAGCAGTGCCCAGGGAACTCGATCTGGGGCCAACGTCCTGACTTTC. Its protein is CASSAQGTRSGANVLTF.

V usage is TRBV6-1 and J usage is TRBJ2-7; D may be TRBD1 (5 bases). V dropped 7 bases and J dropped 3 bases, with 16 bases sitting between them. The length of the CDR3 is 14 residues. The germline CDR1 and CDR2 sequences are MNHNS and SASEGT. The CDR3 DNA reads TGTGCCAGCAAGGTGGCAGGGTTCATCTACGAGCAGTACTTC. This translates into CASKVAGFIYEQYF.

This clonotype came up once. The rearrangement links TRBV19 to TRBJ1-3; D is perhaps TRBD1 (5 bases). Trimming took off 3 bases at V and 2 bases at J, with 11 bases between the two ends. This CDR3 spans 15 amino acids. Germline CDR1 LNHDA, CDR2 SQIVND (reference sequence). The DNA of the CDR3 is TGTGCCAGTAGTATCGTGGGGGACCCTGGAAACACCATATATTTT. Its translation: CASSIVGDPGNTIYF.

This sequence joins TRBV7-6 and TRBJ1-2; D is unresolved. V lost 1 base and J 7 bases, leaving 7 bases between the germline ends. The germline gives CDR1 SGHVS, CDR2 FNYEAQ. The CDR3 contains 12 residues. As DNA, the CDR3 is TGTGCCAGCAGCTTAGAGGCGGTTGGCTACACCTTC. Amino acid sequence: CASSLEAVGYTF.

This chain links TRBV6-2 or TRBV6-3 with TRBJ2-2, with D perhaps matching TRBD1 (6 bases). V gave up 4 bases and J gave up 4 bases, with 13 bases separating them. The germline CDR1 and CDR2 sequences are MNHEY and SVGEGT. CDR3 length: 15 residues. Written as DNA, the CDR3 is TGTGCCAGCAGTTCCTACGGGACAAGCACCGGGGAGCTGTTTTTT. Protein sequence: CASSSYGTSTGELFF.